A single sample is the source of the 8 T cell receptor beta chains below, sequenced in a study of shared T cell receptors in the human thymus. Profiled with immunoSEQ multiplex PCR; TCRdb holds only in-frame clones, not every one. The table has about 660,000 clones, 70% to 90% seen once. These data also formed part of another study, on human thymus T cells.

The sequencing sample was made of thymocytes. These TCRs come from a boy in the first two years of life with a congenital heart defect.

The chain carries TRBV5-6 and TRBJ2-7, with 9 nucleotides matching TRBD2. Germline CDR1 and CDR2: SGHDT and YYEEEE. The CDR3 has 16 residues. V dropped 4 bases and J dropped 2; count of bases not matched to a gene: 10. The CDR3 is CASSRPWREGTYEQYF. The CDR3 nucleotides are TGTGCCAGCAGCCGACCCTGGCGGGAGGGAACCTACGAGCAGTACTTC.

The genes are TRBV15 and TRBJ2-1, with a weak D call TRBD2 (7 bases). The germline V gene has CDR1 LNHNV and CDR2 YYDKDF (reference sequence). V was trimmed by 9 bases and J by 6 bases, leaving 12 bases between them. The CDR3 spans 12 residues. This chain's CDR3 is CATRGAGNEQFF. The CDR3 nucleotides are TGTGCCACTCGGGGGGCGGGCAATGAGCAGTTCTTC.

The genes are TRBV5-6 and TRBJ2-1; D is perhaps TRBD1 (6 bases). Trimming took 0 bases from V and 3 from J, leaving 13 bases between them. The CDR3 totals 16 residues. CDR1 and CDR2 from the germline V gene are SGHDT and YYEEEE. The CDR3, as DNA: TGTGCCAGCAGCTTGGTATGGGGACACCGCTACAATGAGCAGTTCTTC. Protein sequence: CASSLVWGHRYNEQFF.

This rearrangement joins TRBV28 to TRBJ2-2; TRBD1 matches 8 bases. With V trimmed by 3 bases and J by 7 bases, 7 bases remained unmatched. The CDR3 contains 15 residues. CDR1 is MDHEN and CDR2 is SYDVKM in the germline V gene. In nucleotides, the CDR3 is TGTGCCAGCAGTTTGGGCAGGGGGCCAGGCGGGGAGCTGTTTTTT. The encoded protein is CASSLGRGPGGELFF.

This rearrangement joins TRBV14 to TRBJ2-1, with D hard to call. The CDR3 is 16 residues long. The V end was cut by 5 bases, the J end by 7 bases, with 21 bases between. Per germline, CDR1 SGHDN and CDR2 FVKESK. The CDR3 sequence is CASSTRPGPLRNEQFF. The CDR3 DNA follows: TGTGCCAGCAGCACACGTCCGGGTCCCCTGAGGAATGAGCAGTTCTTC.

V is TRBV28 and J is TRBJ2-1; possibly TRBD2 for D (5 bases). This CDR3 has 18 residues. Trimming cost V 0 bases and J 0 bases, with 15 bases left between them. Germline values: CDR1 MDHEN, CDR2 SYDVKM. The CDR3 loop is CASSLCLVTNCSYNEQFF. The CDR3, as DNA: TGTGCCAGCAGTTTATGCTTGGTGACTAATTGCTCCTACAATGAGCAGTTCTTC. Full variable domain (outside the CDR3, taken from reference TRBV28 and TRBJ2-1): DVKVTQSSRYLVKRTGEKVFLECVQDMDHENMFWYRQDPGLGLRLIYFSYDVKMKEKGDIPEGYSVSREKKERFSLILESASTNQTSMYLCASSLCLVTNCSYNEQFFGPGTRLTVL.

The J gene is TRBJ1-4, the V gene TRBV29-1; 9 bases align to TRBD1. Germline lookup yields CDR1 SQVTM and CDR2 ANQGSEA. The CDR3 is made up of 15 amino acids. J lost 8 bases, V lost 6 bases, and 13 bases had no gene match. CDR3: CSVRVAGQGQEKLFF. The CDR3, as DNA: TGCAGCGTGCGAGTGGCAGGACAGGGGCAAGAAAAACTGTTTTTT.

CDR3 sequence reads: CATSRDRTSGRSSYEQYF. Written as DNA, the CDR3 is TGTGCCACCAGCAGAGATAGGACTAGCGGGAGGAGCTCCTACGAGCAGTACTTC. The rearrangement links TRBV15 to TRBJ2-7, with 14 bases lining up with TRBD2. The germline V gene encodes CDR1 LNHNV and CDR2 YYDKDF (reference sequence). V was clipped by 0 bases and J by 0 bases; unmatched bases: 4. The CDR3 has 18 amino acids.